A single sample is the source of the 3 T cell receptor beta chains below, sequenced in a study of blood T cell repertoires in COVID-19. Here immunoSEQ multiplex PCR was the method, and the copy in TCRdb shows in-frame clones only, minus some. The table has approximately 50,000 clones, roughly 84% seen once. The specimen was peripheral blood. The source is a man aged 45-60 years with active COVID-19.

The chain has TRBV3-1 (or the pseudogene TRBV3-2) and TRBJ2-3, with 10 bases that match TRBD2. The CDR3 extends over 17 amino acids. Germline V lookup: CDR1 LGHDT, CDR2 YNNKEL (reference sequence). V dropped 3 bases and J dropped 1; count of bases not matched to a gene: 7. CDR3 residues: CASSQGLGTSGTDTQYF. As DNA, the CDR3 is TGTGCCAGCAGCCAGGGTCTCGGGACTAGCGGCACAGATACGCAGTATTTT.

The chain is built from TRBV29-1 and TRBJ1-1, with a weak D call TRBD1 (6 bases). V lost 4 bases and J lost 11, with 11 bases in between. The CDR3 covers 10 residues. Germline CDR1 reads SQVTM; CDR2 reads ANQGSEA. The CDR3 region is CSVGGLQAFF. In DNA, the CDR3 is TGCAGCGTTGGGGGGCTCCAGGCTTTCTTT.

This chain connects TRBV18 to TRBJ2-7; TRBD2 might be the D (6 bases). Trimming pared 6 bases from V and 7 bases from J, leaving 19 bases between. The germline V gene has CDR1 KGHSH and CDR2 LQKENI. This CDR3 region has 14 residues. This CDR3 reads CASSPPGELGEQYF. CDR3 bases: TGTGCCAGCTCCCCCCCGGGGGAGCTAGGGGAGCAGTACTTC. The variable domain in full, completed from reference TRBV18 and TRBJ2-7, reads NAGVMQNPRHLVRRRGQEARLRCSPMKGHSHVYWYRQLPEEGLKFMVYLQKENIIDESGMPKERFSAEFPKEGPSILRIQQVVRGDSAAYFCASSPPGELGEQYFGPGTRLTVT.